The 9 T cell receptor beta chains below come from one sample, sequenced in a study of PD-1 blockade in mismatch repair-deficient tumors. The assay was immunoSEQ multiplex PCR, and TCRdb's table has in-frame clones only and misses some. This sample has 60,000 to 65,000 clones, with approximately 90% found just once. This specimen consisted of peripheral blood, obtained 52 weeks after starting pembrolizumab. These receptors were taken from an adult with mismatch repair-deficient cancer.

The J gene is TRBJ2-1, the V gene TRBV7-6; no definite D call. The CDR3 has 11 residues. V lost 5 bases and J 7 bases, leaving 6 bases between the germline ends. From germline, CDR1 is SGHVS and CDR2 FNYEAQ. CDR3 nucleotide sequence: TGTGCCAGCAGCCCTCGGAATGAGCAGTTCTTC. This translates into CASSPRNEQFF.

The chain carries TRBV6-6 and TRBJ1-5; D perhaps matches TRBD1 (5 bases). The germline gives CDR1 MNHNY, CDR2 SVGAGI (reference sequence). V lost 6 bases and J 2 bases, leaving 17 bases between the germline ends. The CDR3 covers 16 residues. DNA of the CDR3: TGTGCCAGCAGCCGTAATCAGGGTTTCGGCAATCAGCCCCAGCATTTT. Amino acid sequence: CASSRNQGFGNQPQHF.

A few counts support this clone. The V call is TRBV7-9, the J call TRBJ1-2; 7 bases match TRBD1. Trimming at V came to 4 bases and at J to 0 bases, leaving 8 bases not matched to a gene. The CDR3 is 16 amino acids. Germline V CDR1 and CDR2: SEHNR, FQNEAQ (reference sequence). The CDR3 DNA reads TGTGCCAGCAGCTCGGCCGGGACAGAGTCTAACTATGGCTACACCTTC. It yields the protein CASSSAGTESNYGYTF.

The rearrangement links TRBV4-1 to TRBJ2-7; unclear D gene. V lost 0 bases and J lost 4, with 10 bases in between. The CDR3 covers 14 residues. Germline CDR1 MGHRA, CDR2 YSYEKL. This CDR3 reads CASSQERVLYEQYF. CDR3 coding DNA: TGCGCCAGCAGCCAAGAAAGGGTTCTGTACGAGCAGTACTTC.

The chain carries TRBV28 and TRBJ2-7, with a possible D match to TRBD2 (6 bases). The germline V gene has CDR1 MDHEN and CDR2 SYDVKM. V lost 6 bases and J lost 2, with 14 bases in between. The CDR3 totals 14 residues. CDR3 region: CASSTGTDPYEQYF. CDR3 bases: TGTGCCAGCAGCACCGGGACTGATCCCTACGAGCAGTACTTC. The full variable domain, with the rest looked up from reference TRBV28 and TRBJ2-7, is DVKVTQSSRYLVKRTGEKVFLECVQDMDHENMFWYRQDPGLGLRLIYFSYDVKMKEKGDIPEGYSVSREKKERFSLILESASTNQTSMYLCASSTGTDPYEQYFGPGTRLTVT.

V gene TRBV28 combines with J gene TRBJ2-2; a weak D match, TRBD2 (5 bases). Germline V gene lookup returns CDR1 MDHEN and CDR2 SYDVKM. V was shortened by 4 bases and J by 6 bases, with 15 bases between the two germline ends. The CDR3 length is 15 residues. The CDR3 is CASSSPGSRAGELFF. DNA of the CDR3: TGTGCCAGCAGTTCTCCGGGGTCCCGCGCCGGGGAGCTGTTTTTT.

V is TRBV9 and J is TRBJ2-7; D unclear. Trimming removed 3 bases from V and 5 bases from J, with 9 bases in between. The CDR3 totals 12 residues. The V gene's germline CDR1 is SGDLS and CDR2 YYNGEE. DNA for the CDR3: TGTGCCAGCAGCGCTCATGGGGACGAGCAGTACTTC. Translating gives CASSAHGDEQYF. The full variable domain, with the rest looked up from reference TRBV9 and TRBJ2-7, is DSGVTQTPKHLITATGQRVTLRCSPRSGDLSVYWYQQSLDQGLQFLIQYYNGEERAKGNILERFSAQQFPDLHSELNLSSLELGDSALYFCASSAHGDEQYFGPGTRLTVT.

The rearrangement links TRBV19 to TRBJ2-2, with D possibly being TRBD1 or TRBD2 (5 bases each). Germline V gives CDR1 LNHDA, CDR2 SQIVND (reference sequence). V was clipped by 8 bases and J by 5 bases, with 27 bases between them. This CDR3 has 18 residues. The CDR3 sequence is CASCAGGMVGDSTGELFF. CDR3 coding DNA: TGTGCCAGTTGCGCCGGCGGCATGGTGGGGGATTCGACCGGGGAGCTGTTTTTT.

The genes are TRBV27 and TRBJ2-3; maybe TRBD2 (5 bases). Trimming stripped 4 bases from V and 2 bases from J, with 7 bases between. The germline V gene encodes CDR1 MNHEY and CDR2 SMNVEV (reference sequence). CDR3 size: 13 residues. The CDR3 reads CASSSGNTDTQYF. CDR3 coding DNA: TGTGCCAGCAGTTCGGGGAACACAGATACGCAGTATTTT.